The 23 T cell receptor beta chains presented below share a single source sample, sequenced in a study of molecular identifiers for immune sequencing clone quantification. TCRdb reprocessed the PCR reads via MiXCR and lists one record per CDR3 protein. The repertoire holds approximately 550,000 distinct CDR3 sequences, around 23% seen once, with 0.7% to 0.9% in the top ten. Sample: naive CD8+ T cells from blood, with Jurkat cell RNA spiked in. Sample subset: FACS-sorted CD8+CD4-CCR7+CD45RA+ naive T cells. All receptors derive from a human donor in good health. Some libraries in this study had Jurkat cell RNA spiked in.

This clonotype was recorded many times. V and J are TRBV5-6 and TRBJ1-1; D call uncertain. This CDR3 spans 16 amino acids. Trimming took off 2 bases at V and 0 bases at J, with 14 bases between the two ends. In germline, CDR1 is SGHDT, CDR2 YYEEEE. DNA of the CDR3: TGTGCCAGCAGCTTCGAGGAACAGACAATGAACACTGAAGCTTTCTTT. Protein: CASSFEEQTMNTEAFF.

With respect to this clonotype: This may arise from a read error, as a much more abundant clone is one base away. The chain uses TRBV28 and TRBJ2-7, with D maybe TRBD2 (6 bases). Deletions cut 3 bases from V and 3 bases from J, with 9 bases between. The CDR3 length is 13 residues. Germline V gives CDR1 MDHEN, CDR2 SYDVKM. The CDR3 sequence: CASSFRGFYEQYF. In nucleotides, the CDR3 is TGTGCCAGCAGTTTCCGGGGGTTCTACGAGCAGTACTTC.

The chain couples TRBV2 to TRBJ2-7; TRBD1 might be the D (5 bases). The V end was cut by 6 bases, the J end by 0 bases, with 9 bases between. The CDR3 has 13 amino acids. From germline, CDR1 is SNHLY and CDR2 FYNNEI. The CDR3 sequence: CASRQGTSYEQYF. Here the CDR3 DNA reads TGTGCCAGCAGGCAGGGTACCTCCTACGAGCAGTACTTC.

This clonotype turned up a few times. The chain recombines TRBV20-1 with TRBJ2-7; TRBD1 agrees at 8 bases. The CDR3 has 17 amino acids. Germline trimming cut 5 bases from V and 3 bases from J; bases unmatched to any gene: 18. CDR1 and CDR2 from the germline V gene are DFQATT and SNEGSKA (reference sequence). This CDR3 is CSALRPTIKTGVYEQYF. The CDR3 nucleotides read TGCAGTGCTCTCCGACCAACAATAAAGACAGGGGTCTACGAGCAGTACTTC.

The V call is TRBV27, the J call TRBJ2-3; the D gene is possibly TRBD2 (5 bases). This CDR3 spans 16 amino acids. The V gene lost 2 bases and the J gene lost 2 bases, with 14 bases spanning the gap. Germline lookup yields CDR1 MNHEY and CDR2 SMNVEV (reference sequence). CDR3 sequence (DNA): TGTGCCAGCAGTTTAGACTGGACTCCGGTCACAGATACGCAGTATTTT. Translated: CASSLDWTPVTDTQYF.

This clonotype occurred a few times. The chain recombines TRBV21-1 with TRBJ2-4; whether TRBD1, the table's D call, matches the DNA was not checked. TRBV21-1 is designated a pseudogene. This CDR3 spans 22 amino acids. The CDR3 DNA follows: TGTGCCAGCAGCACCTTTTTCGGGGTTACAGGGGCGACCGTAGACGCCAAAAACATTCAGTACTTC. Its protein product is CASSTFFGVTGATVDAKNIQYF.

A note on this clonotype: The germline gene is not matched at one end of the junction; a read error may be the cause. This rearrangement joins TRBV4-3 to TRBJ2-7; unclear D gene. CDR1 and CDR2 (germline): LGHNA, YSLEER. The CDR3 extends over 15 amino acids. CDR3 DNA: TGCGCCAGCAGCCAAGGGGCGCACGGGCCCTACGAGCGGTACTTC. It yields the protein CASSQGAHGPYERYF.

This clonotype was seen just once. The final CDR3 position lacks the conserved phenylalanine or tryptophan, pointing to a likely read error. The chain joins TRBV6-5 to TRBJ2-1; maybe TRBD1 (5 bases). This CDR3 is built from 12 residues. Trimming pared 4 bases from V and 6 bases from J, leaving 7 bases between. Germline V gene sequence: CDR1 MNHEY, CDR2 SVGAGI. The CDR3 DNA reads as TGTGCCAGCAGTTCTCAGGGCAATGAGCAGTTCTCC. The encoded protein is CASSSQGNEQFS.

The genes are TRBV6-5 and TRBJ1-1, with D possibly TRBD1 on 6 matching bases. The germline CDR1 and CDR2 sequences are MNHEY and SVGAGI. V lost 8 bases, J lost 3 bases, and 13 bases lay in between. This CDR3 is built from 13 residues. CDR3 DNA: TGTGCCAGCCGAATACAGGGACACACTGAAGCTTTCTTT. The encoded protein is CASRIQGHTEAFF.

The rearrangement links TRBV4-3 to TRBJ1-5; D uncertain. CDR1 and CDR2 (germline): LGHNA, YSLEER. The CDR3 consists of 14 residues. V gave up 1 base and J gave up 3 bases, with 7 bases separating them. CDR3: CASSQVEYNQPQHF. For the CDR3, the DNA is TGCGCCAGCAGCCAAGTGGAGTACAATCAGCCCCAGCATTTT.

This clonotype was seen at least ten times. The CDR3 sequence is CASSLEGGELFF. The CDR3, as DNA: TGTGCCAGCAGCTTAGAAGGCGGGGAGCTGTTTTTT. This chain connects TRBV7-9 to TRBJ2-2; no definite D call. Germline lookup yields CDR1 SEHNR and CDR2 FQNEAQ (reference sequence). This CDR3 is 12 amino acids long. Trimming removed 1 base from V and 7 bases from J, with 4 bases in between.

This clonotype has ten or more counts. The CDR3: CASSLKGGGGDEKLFF. The CDR3 nucleotides are TGTGCCAGCAGCCTCAAAGGAGGGGGTGGAGATGAAAAACTGTTTTTT. The chain employs TRBV5-4 and TRBJ1-4; D is perhaps TRBD1 (6 bases). The germline V gene has CDR1 SGHNT and CDR2 YYREEE (reference sequence). Trimming cost V 4 bases and J 6 bases, with 19 bases left between them. CDR3 length: 16 amino acids.

This clonotype was detected a few times. This rearrangement joins TRBV19 to TRBJ2-2; 8 nucleotides agree with TRBD2. Trimming removed 5 bases from V and 1 base from J; junction bases left unmatched: 3. The germline CDR1 and CDR2 sequences are LNHDA and SQIVND (reference sequence). This CDR3 is 15 amino acids long. This CDR3 reads CASSAGLGNTGELFF. The DNA of the CDR3 is TGTGCCAGTAGTGCGGGACTAGGGAACACCGGGGAGCTGTTTTTT.

Note on this clonotype: A much larger clone differs by one base, so this may be a read error. J is TRBJ1-1 and V is TRBV6-5; D is undetermined. The ends were cut back, 3 bases at V and 2 bases at J, with 16 bases in the middle. The germline V gene encodes CDR1 MNHEY and CDR2 SVGAGI. This CDR3 spans 16 amino acids. The CDR3 is CASSYFFGDINTEAFF. CDR3 bases: TGTGCCAGCAGTTATTTTTTCGGGGATATAAACACTGAAGCTTTCTTT.

The V gene is TRBV27, the J gene TRBJ1-5; D ambiguous. Per germline, CDR1 MNHEY and CDR2 SMNVEV (reference sequence). This CDR3 is built from 14 residues. V was shortened by 3 bases and J by 7 bases, with 13 bases between the two germline ends. CDR3 bases: TGTGCCAGCAGTTTCTCAACCGTTGGACAGCCCCAGCATTTT. Its protein is CASSFSTVGQPQHF.

This clonotype showed up just a few times. The V call is TRBV11-2, the J call TRBJ2-1, with TRBD2 matching over 14 bases. V was pared by 6 bases and J by 7 bases, with 5 bases of the junction left unmatched. Germline V gene data show CDR1 as SGHAT and CDR2 as FQNNGV. The CDR3 consists of 15 residues. CDR3 residues: CASSGTSGGGNEQFF. Written as DNA, the CDR3 is TGTGCCAGCAGTGGGACTAGCGGGGGAGGTAATGAGCAGTTCTTC. Variable domain in full (rest from reference TRBV11-2 and TRBJ2-1): EAGVAQSPRYKIIEKRQSVAFWCNPISGHATLYWYQQILGQGPKLLIQFQNNGVVDDSQLPKDRFSAERLKGVDSTLKIQPAKLEDSAVYLCASSGTSGGGNEQFFGPGTRLTVL.

On this clonotype: A much larger clone lies one base from this, so it may be a read error. This rearrangement joins TRBV11-2 to TRBJ2-7, with 11 positions matching TRBD2. The length of the CDR3 is 14 residues. CDR1 is SGHAT and CDR2 is FQNNGV in the germline V gene. V shed 8 bases, J shed 4 bases, and the junction held 7 bases outside the gene matches. CDR3 protein: CASGISGGAYEQYF. The CDR3 region has the DNA TGTGCCAGCGGCATTAGCGGGGGGGCATACGAGCAGTACTTC.

This clonotype was found a few times. This chain connects TRBV13 to TRBJ2-5; D could derive from TRBD1 or TRBD2 (6 bases each). The V and J ends lost 6 bases and 6 bases respectively, with 20 bases between them. Looked up from germline, CDR1 is PRHDT and CDR2 is FYEKMQ (reference sequence). The CDR3 is 15 residues long. This CDR3 is CASREEGDLQKTQYF. For the CDR3, the DNA is TGTGCCAGCAGAGAGGAGGGGGACTTACAAAAGACCCAGTACTTC.

This clonotype was recorded at least ten times. The chain employs TRBV30 and TRBJ2-2, with D unclear. Trimming cost V 2 bases and J 1 base, with 8 bases left between them. Germline V gene data show CDR1 as GTSNPN and CDR2 as SVGIG (reference sequence). The CDR3 has 14 amino acids. The CDR3 DNA sequence: TGTGCCTGGAGTCCGACAATGAACACCGGGGAGCTGTTTTTT. This translates into CAWSPTMNTGELFF.

Remarks on this clonotype: This could be a read error, since a much larger clone is one nucleotide away. This chain connects TRBV7-6 to TRBJ2-7; D might be TRBD1 (6 bases). The V end was cut by 8 bases, the J end by 1 base, with 18 bases between. This CDR3 spans 15 amino acids. From germline, CDR1 is SGHVS and CDR2 FNYEAQ. In DNA form, the CDR3 reads TGTGCCAGCGGCCCGGGACATCTGGGGTCCTACGAGCAGTACTTC. The encoded protein is CASGPGHLGSYEQYF.

This clonotype was found many times. This CDR3 reads CASSLDINMNTEAFF. DNA of the CDR3: TGTGCCAGCAGCCTAGACATTAACATGAACACTGAAGCTTTCTTT. The chain joins TRBV6-2 or TRBV6-3 to TRBJ1-1; unclear D gene. The CDR3 sequence is 15 residues long. Between the trimmed V and J ends, which lost 6 bases and 0 bases, there was a span of 14 bases. The germline V gene encodes CDR1 MNHEY and CDR2 SVGEGT.

This clonotype was observed a handful of times. The gene calls are TRBV23-1 and TRBJ2-3; D unresolved. TRBV23-1 qualifies as an ORF whose function is uncertain. The CDR3 is made up of 13 amino acids. V lost 0 bases to trimming and J lost 4 bases, with 5 bases between them. The CDR3 reads CASSQSSPDTQYF. DNA of the CDR3: TGCGCCAGCAGTCAATCTTCCCCAGATACGCAGTATTTT.

This clonotype occurred many times. The chain uses TRBV29-1 and TRBJ1-1; no clear D gene. Trimming pared 4 bases from V and 5 bases from J, leaving 8 bases between. This CDR3 contains 11 residues. Germline values: CDR1 SQVTM, CDR2 ANQGSEA. DNA of the CDR3: TGCAGCGTTGCTTGGGAGACTGAAGCTTTCTTT. Translation: CSVAWETEAFF.